This T cell receptor (beta chain) was observed in a study of blood T cell repertoires in COVID-19. Study summary: Spain, Italy and the United States supplied samples that represented acute and convalescent COVID-19.

CDR1 is SGDLS and CDR2 is YYNGEE in the germline V gene. The CDR3 spans 15 residues. Trimming shortened V by 1 base and J by 0 bases, and 8 bases separated the two germline ends. Per the study methods: Estimation of nucleated cell counts was performed using reference gene primer amplification. Sequencing used immunoSEQ multiplex PCR; TCRdb keeps in-frame clones, though not all of them. D and trimming were read from the DNA, whereas the V and J calls and clone size are those reported in that table. Of about 350,000 clones in the sample, roughly 90% are singletons; the top ten hold more than 1%. Input material: PBMCs or T cells enriched from blood (not recorded which). This chain uses TRBV9 with TRBJ2-1, with D uncertain. This sequence originates from a woman between 25 and 40 years old who had recovered from COVID-19. CDR3 protein: CASSVLVSSYNEQFF. The DNA for the CDR3 is TGTGCCAGCAGCGTATTGGTCAGCTCCTACAATGAGCAGTTCTTC. Based on the CDR3 plus reference TRBV9 and TRBJ2-1, the full variable domain is DSGVTQTPKHLITATGQRVTLRCSPRSGDLSVYWYQQSLDQGLQFLIQYYNGEERAKGNILERFSAQQFPDLHSELNLSSLELGDSALYFCASSVLVSSYNEQFFGPGTRLTVL.